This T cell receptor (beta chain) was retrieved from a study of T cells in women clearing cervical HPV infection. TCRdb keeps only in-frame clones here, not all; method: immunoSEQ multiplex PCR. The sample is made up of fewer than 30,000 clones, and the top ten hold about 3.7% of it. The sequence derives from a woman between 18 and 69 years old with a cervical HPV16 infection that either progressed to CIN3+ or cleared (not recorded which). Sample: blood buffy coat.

CDR3 region: CASISGLYGNTIYF. The CDR3 bases that were read are TGTGCCAGTATTAGCGGGCTTTATGGAAACACC. The rearrangement uses TRBV19 and TRBJ1-3; D remains ambiguous. The CDR3 is cut off 3 residues early in the read; its end comes from the germline J gene. Germline V lookup: CDR1 LNHDA, CDR2 SQIVND (reference sequence). The CDR3 has 14 amino acids. The V end was cut by 7 bases, the J end by 3 bases, with 13 bases between. The full variable domain, with the rest looked up from reference TRBV19 and TRBJ1-3, is DGGITQSPKYLFRKEGQNVTLSCEQNLNHDAMYWYRQDPGQGLRLIYYSQIVNDFQKGDIAEGYSVSREKKESFPLTVTSAQKNPTAFYLCASISGLYGNTIYFGEGSWLTVV.